Below are 28 T cell receptor beta chains sequenced from a single sample in a study of T cell repertoires in cytomegalovirus infection. Each CDR3 protein is one row after TCRdb ran MiXCR on the reads. The table lists roughly 300,000 distinct CDR3 sequences, around 25% of them singletons. The sample comprised PBMCs. The receptors shown here come from a human donor in good health (CMV status not recorded). Some clones in this sample may be carry-over from other donors' samples.

The chain carries TRBV20-1 and TRBJ2-5; D perhaps matches TRBD2 (7 bases). The CDR3 has 14 amino acids. V lost 3 bases to trimming and J lost 1 base, with 12 bases between them. Germline loops: CDR1 DFQATT, CDR2 SNEGSKA (reference sequence). CDR3 protein: CSASWGGPQETQYF. CDR3 DNA: TGCAGTGCTAGTTGGGGGGGCCCCCAAGAGACCCAGTACTTC.

This clonotype was seen more than once but under ten times. The CDR3 sequence is CASSLLATLATNEKLFF. The CDR3 DNA sequence: TGTGCCAGCAGTTTACTAGCCACACTTGCAACTAATGAAAAACTGTTTTTT. The rearrangement joins TRBV28 to TRBJ1-4, with no clear D. Germline V gene sequence: CDR1 MDHEN, CDR2 SYDVKM. The CDR3 totals 17 residues. Trimming took 2 bases from V and 0 from J, leaving 13 bases between them.

This chain links TRBV28 with TRBJ1-1; tentatively, D is TRBD1 (6 bases). This CDR3 has 15 residues. In germline, CDR1 is MDHEN, CDR2 SYDVKM. V shed 3 bases and J shed 4 bases, with 15 bases lying between them. CDR3 sequence: CASSFSRGGGTEAFF. The CDR3 nucleotides read TGTGCCAGCAGTTTTTCAAGAGGGGGGGGCACTGAAGCTTTCTTT.

This clonotype has only a few counts. This chain links TRBV5-1 with TRBJ2-1; 9 bases agree with TRBD2. Germline trimming cut 2 bases from V and 8 bases from J; bases unmatched to any gene: 11. Germline V CDR1 and CDR2: SGHRS, YFSETQ. The CDR3 has 16 amino acids. The CDR3 region has the DNA TGCGCCAGCAGCTTAGGTAGCGGGGGTGTACAATATGAGCAGTTCTTC. Protein: CASSLGSGGVQYEQFF.

This clonotype was picked up many times. The rearrangement joins TRBV7-8 to TRBJ2-1; 12 bases line up with TRBD2. This CDR3 is built from 16 residues. Germline V CDR1 and CDR2: SGHVS, FQNEAQ. Trimming at V came to 4 bases and at J to 5 bases, leaving 6 bases not matched to a gene. The CDR3 sequence is CASSSRTSGTNNEQFF. Written as DNA, the CDR3 is TGTGCCAGCAGCTCCCGGACTAGCGGGACTAACAATGAGCAGTTCTTC.

This clonotype showed up many times. The V call is TRBV7-2, the J call TRBJ2-7, with 7 positions matching TRBD2. The CDR3 totals 14 residues. The germline CDR1 and CDR2 sequences are SGHTA and FQGNSA. The trim removed 3 bases at V and 5 bases at J, leaving 7 bases unmatched. CDR3 DNA sequence: TGTGCCAGCAGCTTGGGGGGGGTAGTCGACGAGCAGTACTTC. Its protein is CASSLGGVVDEQYF. The full variable domain, in which reference TRBV7-2 and TRBJ2-7 provide the parts outside the CDR3, is GAGVSQSPSNKVTEKGKDVELRCDPISGHTALYWYRQSLGQGLEFLIYFQGNSAPDKSGLPSDRFSAERTGGSVSTLTIQRTQQEDSAVYLCASSLGGVVDEQYFGPGTRLTVT.

The genes are TRBV29-1 and TRBJ1-1; no clear D gene. This CDR3 contains 14 residues. Germline CDR1 and CDR2: SQVTM and ANQGSEA. With 2 bases removed from V and 0 bases from J, the gap between germline ends came to 10 bases. CDR3 sequence reads: CSVERVVMNTEAFF. CDR3 bases: TGCAGCGTTGAAAGGGTAGTCATGAACACTGAAGCTTTCTTT.

The V and J genes are TRBV28 and TRBJ2-7; D possibly corresponds to TRBD2 (5 bases). Germline lookup yields CDR1 MDHEN and CDR2 SYDVKM. Trimming removed 8 bases from V and 6 bases from J, with 11 bases in between. This CDR3 region has 11 residues. The CDR3 spells CASSQRVEQYF. The CDR3 nucleotides are TGTGCCAGCTCCCAGAGGGTCGAGCAGTACTTC.

The J gene is TRBJ1-4, the V gene TRBV30; no reliable D call. The CDR3 runs to 15 residues. V lost 3 bases and J 0 bases, leaving 11 bases between the germline ends. Germline lookup yields CDR1 GTSNPN and CDR2 SVGIG (reference sequence). The CDR3 coding sequence is TGTGCCTGGAGGGACTCTTCTGCAACTAATGAAAAACTGTTTTTT. Its protein product is CAWRDSSATNEKLFF.

The chain couples TRBV20-1 to TRBJ2-1, with TRBD2 identical over 10 bases. The CDR3 has 15 amino acids. The germline V gene encodes CDR1 DFQATT and CDR2 SNEGSKA (reference sequence). Trimming took 6 bases from V and 3 from J; bases not matched to a gene: 8. CDR3 loop: CSAKKTSGNYNEQFF. The CDR3 DNA follows: TGCAGTGCAAAAAAAACTAGCGGGAACTACAATGAGCAGTTCTTC.

CDR3 nucleotides: TGTGCCAGTAGTTCCTCCTCTCGTCCCAGCACAGATACGCAGTATTTT. Protein sequence: CASSSSSRPSTDTQYF. The V call is TRBV19, the J call TRBJ2-3, with D unclear. Germline CDR1 LNHDA, CDR2 SQIVND (reference sequence). V lost 5 bases and J 0 bases, leaving 15 bases between the germline ends. The CDR3 is 16 residues long.

V and J are TRBV27 and TRBJ2-3, with D hard to call. CDR1 and CDR2 (germline): MNHEY, SMNVEV (reference sequence). The V gene lost 2 bases and the J gene lost 4 bases, with 13 bases spanning the gap. This CDR3 region has 15 residues. CDR3 sequence: CASSLDPNYSDTQYF. CDR3 nucleotide sequence: TGTGCCAGCAGTTTAGACCCGAACTATTCAGATACGCAGTATTTT.

This rearrangement joins TRBV20-1 to TRBJ2-7; D might be TRBD1 (6 bases). The V and J ends lost 5 bases and 0 bases respectively, with 11 bases between them. The CDR3 extends over 13 amino acids. CDR1 and CDR2 (germline): DFQATT, SNEGSKA (reference sequence). The CDR3 DNA is TGCAGTGCTTCCACAGGGAACTCCTACGAGCAGTACTTC. Its protein product is CSASTGNSYEQYF.

The rearrangement links TRBV24-1 to TRBJ2-1; D not certain. The V gene lost 0 bases and the J gene lost 2 bases, with 22 bases spanning the gap. The CDR3 has 20 residues. CDR1 and CDR2 from the germline V gene are KGHDR and SFDVKD. CDR3 residues: CATSDLRNPHQLSAYNEQFF. CDR3 nucleotide sequence: TGTGCCACCAGTGATTTGAGGAACCCACACCAGTTGTCGGCCTACAATGAGCAGTTCTTC.

This clonotype appeared many times. The V gene is TRBV7-9, the J gene TRBJ2-1; no clear D gene. The CDR3 loop spans 20 amino acids. V shed 5 bases and J shed 6 bases, with 32 bases lying between them. CDR1 is SEHNR, CDR2 FQNEAQ, per germline (reference sequence). The CDR3 is CASSPASGSGKGRATNEQFF. As DNA, the CDR3 is TGTGCCAGCAGCCCCGCATCAGGTTCGGGTAAGGGCCGGGCCACCAATGAGCAGTTCTTC.

The genes are TRBV15 and TRBJ1-1; tentative D call: TRBD1 (5 bases). Trimming took 0 bases from V and 1 from J, leaving 9 bases between them. CDR1 and CDR2 (germline): LNHNV, YYDKDF (reference sequence). This CDR3 is 15 amino acids long. The CDR3 DNA sequence: TGTGCCACCAGCAGAGATCTGGGGGGGAACACTGAAGCTTTCTTT. Amino acid sequence: CATSRDLGGNTEAFF. The whole variable domain, remainder taken from reference TRBV15 and TRBJ1-1, is DAMVIQNPRYQVTQFGKPVTLSCSQTLNHNVMYWYQQKSSQAPKLLFHYYDKDFNNEADTPDNFQSRRPNTSFCFLDIRSPGLGDTAMYLCATSRDLGGNTEAFFGQGTRLTVV.

This clonotype was seen only a few times. The chain employs TRBV7-9 and TRBJ1-2, with no clear D. The germline gives CDR1 SEHNR, CDR2 FQNEAQ (reference sequence). V was pared by 3 bases and J by 2 bases, with 10 bases between. CDR3 length: 14 residues. CDR3 sequence (DNA): TGTGCCAGCAGCTTCGTGGCGAACAACTATGGCTACACCTTC. The encoded protein is CASSFVANNYGYTF.

The chain combines TRBV30 with TRBJ1-3, with TRBD1 matching over 7 bases. V lost 3 bases, J lost 2 bases, and 1 base stayed unmatched. The CDR3 totals 13 residues. Germline lookup yields CDR1 GTSNPN and CDR2 SVGIG (reference sequence). CDR3 sequence reads: CAWSQGAGNTIYF. In nucleotides, the CDR3 is TGTGCCTGGAGCCAGGGGGCTGGAAACACCATATATTTT.

The CDR3 region has the DNA TGTGCCAGCAGTGCCGGAAAAAGGGGACCGATCAACTATAGCAATCATCACCAGCATTTT. Its protein is CASSAGKRGPINYSNHHQHF. The chain employs TRBV27 and TRBJ1-5, with D possibly matching TRBD1 (5 bases). The CDR3 covers 20 residues. Trimming pared 5 bases from V and 12 bases from J, leaving 38 bases between. Per germline, CDR1 MNHEY and CDR2 SMNVEV (reference sequence).

This clonotype has more than one count but fewer than ten. V and J are TRBV12-3 or TRBV12-4 and TRBJ1-5; D is possibly TRBD1 (6 bases). V was pared by 7 bases and J by 1 base, with 14 bases between. The CDR3 covers 15 residues. The CDR3 region has the DNA TGTGCCAGCACCCTGGCGGGGGCGAGCAATCAGCCCCAGCATTTT. Amino acids: CASTLAGASNQPQHF.

This chain uses TRBV20-1 with TRBJ2-3; 12 nucleotides agree with TRBD2. The trim removed 6 bases at V and 2 bases at J, leaving 15 bases unmatched. This CDR3 region has 18 residues. CDR1 is DFQATT and CDR2 is SNEGSKA in the germline V gene (reference sequence). The CDR3 spells CSATIPFLAGGVTDTQYF. CDR3 nucleotide sequence: TGCAGTGCCACGATTCCTTTTCTAGCGGGAGGGGTCACAGATACGCAGTATTTT.

The rearrangement uses TRBV29-1 and TRBJ1-3; no clear D. The CDR3 runs 13 residues. Trimming cost V 6 bases and J 2 bases, with 11 bases left between them. Per germline, CDR1 SQVTM and CDR2 ANQGSEA. The CDR3 is CSVAVVAGNTIYF. The CDR3 region has the DNA TGCAGCGTCGCAGTAGTGGCTGGAAACACCATATATTTT.

This clonotype was observed a few times. The chain uses TRBV28 and TRBJ1-3; tentatively, D is TRBD1 (5 bases). The germline V and J ends were trimmed by 6 bases and 7 bases, with 16 bases remaining between them. Per germline, CDR1 MDHEN and CDR2 SYDVKM. This CDR3 is 14 amino acids long. The CDR3 nucleotides are TGTGCCAGCAGCCCTTTCGGGACTCAGAACACCATATATTTT. Translation gives CASSPFGTQNTIYF.

The rearrangement joins TRBV20-1 to TRBJ2-7; perhaps TRBD2 as D (7 bases). Per the germline V gene, CDR1 is DFQATT and CDR2 is SNEGSKA (reference sequence). V gave up 3 bases and J gave up 3 bases, with 18 bases separating them. This CDR3 is 15 amino acids long. The CDR3 DNA follows: TGCAGTGCTAGTATGTCCGGGGGGCAGAGCTACGAGCAGTACTTC. It specifies CSASMSGGQSYEQYF.

J is TRBJ1-5 and V is TRBV20-1, with D perhaps matching TRBD1 (5 bases). There are 13 residues in the CDR3. From germline, CDR1 is DFQATT and CDR2 SNEGSKA (reference sequence). Deletions cut 4 bases from V and 2 bases from J, with 9 bases between. The CDR3 sequence is CSAKEGRNQPQHF. DNA for the CDR3: TGCAGTGCTAAAGAGGGGCGCAATCAGCCCCAGCATTTT.

This clonotype was counted only a few times. The chain links TRBV28 to TRBJ2-1, with 9 bases matching TRBD2. The V gene's germline CDR1 is MDHEN and CDR2 SYDVKM. Germline trimming cut 7 bases from V and 9 bases from J; bases unmatched to any gene: 10. This CDR3 comprises 14 residues. Written as DNA, the CDR3 is TGTGCCAGCACTTGGCGGGAGGGCAAGGGTGAGCAGTTCTTC. Translation: CASTWREGKGEQFF.

This clonotype was counted between two and nine times. This sequence joins TRBV11-2 and TRBJ2-1; the match to TRBD2 covers 8 bases. With 0 bases clipped from V and 4 bases from J, the junction kept 5 bases outside the gene matches. This CDR3 spans 16 amino acids. Germline V gene lookup returns CDR1 SGHAT and CDR2 FQNNGV. The CDR3 coding sequence is TGTGCCAGCAGCTTAGATATAGCGGGAATATACAATGAGCAGTTCTTC. This translates into CASSLDIAGIYNEQFF.

A single count supports this clonotype. This chain connects TRBV7-2 to TRBJ2-5, with 7 bases lining up with TRBD1. V shed 1 base and J 5 bases; nucleotides not matched to a gene: 10. The CDR3 has 16 amino acids. CDR1 and CDR2 from the germline V gene are SGHTA and FQGNSA. CDR3 amino acids: CASSLGIGQVRETQYF. The CDR3 DNA follows: TGTGCCAGCAGCTTAGGGATCGGACAGGTTAGGGAGACCCAGTACTTC.